This T cell receptor beta chain derives from a study of chemoradiotherapy in HPV16-positive cancers. Overall study results and limits: HPV-specific T cells were functionally defined from only a couple of HPV16-positive patients. Candidate HPV-specific clones and E7-related TCR motifs grew in tumor during treatment.

This clone was observed a few times. Antigen unknown. Method: immunoSEQ multiplex PCR; TCRdb's copy keeps in-frame clones and lacks some. This table has about 5,000 clones, approximately 95% appearing once. This TCR was sampled from a human donor with HPV-associated anogenital cancer. Here the sequenced sample was tumor tissue, taken from a patient who underwent chemoradiotherapy.

The CDR3 loop reads CASSIQGDSEAFF. The CDR3 DNA sequence: TGTGCCAGCAGCATTCAAGGGGATTCGGAAGCTTTCTTT. The chain carries TRBV9 and TRBJ1-1; the D gene is possibly TRBD1 (5 bases). The CDR3 is made up of 13 amino acids. V lost 4 bases and J lost 8, with 15 bases in between. The V gene's germline CDR1 is SGDLS and CDR2 YYNGEE.